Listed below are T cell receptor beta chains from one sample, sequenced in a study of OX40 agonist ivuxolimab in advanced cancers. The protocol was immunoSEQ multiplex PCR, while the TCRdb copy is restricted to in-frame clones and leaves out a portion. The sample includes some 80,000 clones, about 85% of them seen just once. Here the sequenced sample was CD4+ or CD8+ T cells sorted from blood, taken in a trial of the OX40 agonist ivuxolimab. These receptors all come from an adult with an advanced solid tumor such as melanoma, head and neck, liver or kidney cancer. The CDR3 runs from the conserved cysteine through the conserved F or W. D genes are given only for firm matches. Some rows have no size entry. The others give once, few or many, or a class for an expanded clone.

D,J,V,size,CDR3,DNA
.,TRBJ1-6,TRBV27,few,CASRQTYNSPLHF,TGTGCCAGCAGACAGACTTACAATTCACCCCTCCACTTT
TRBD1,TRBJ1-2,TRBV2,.,CASSARTGMTSYGYTF,TGTGCCAGCAGCGCGCGGACAGGGATGACCAGCTATGGCTACACCTTC
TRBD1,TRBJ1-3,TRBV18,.,CASSEGQGGSGNTIYF,TGTGCCAGCTCAGAAGGACAGGGGGGCTCTGGAAACACCATATATTTT
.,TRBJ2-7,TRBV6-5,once,CASSYSLRTAYEQYF,TGTGCCAGCAGTTACTCGCTGCGGACAGCCTACGAGCAGTACTTC
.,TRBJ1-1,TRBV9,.,CASSVEWGTEAFF,TGTGCCAGCAGCGTAGAGTGGGGGACTGAAGCTTTCTTT
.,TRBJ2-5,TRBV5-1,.,CASSFGTPSLGTQYF,TGCGCCAGCAGCTTTGGGACTCCCTCCCTCGGGACCCAGTACTTC
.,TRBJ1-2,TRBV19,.,CASSIGSLYGGYTF,TGTGCCAGTAGTATCGGCAGCCTCTATGGCGGCTACACCTTC
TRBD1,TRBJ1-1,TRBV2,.,CASRKDAGGTEAFF,TGTGCCAGCAGAAAAGACGCAGGGGGCACTGAAGCTTTCTTT
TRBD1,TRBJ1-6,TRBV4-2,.,CASSQGGQGYNSPLHF,TGTGCCAGCAGCCAAGGGGGACAGGGGTATAATTCACCCCTCCACTTT
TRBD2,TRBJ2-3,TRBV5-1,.,CASSSDSGGARSTQYF,TGCGCCAGCAGCTCCGATAGCGGGGGGGCCCGAAGTACGCAGTATTTT
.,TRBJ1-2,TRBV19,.,CASRGMDGLNYGYTF,TGTGCCAGTAGGGGAATGGACGGTCTAAACTATGGCTACACCTTC
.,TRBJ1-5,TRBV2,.,CASSERSGFGQPQHF,TGTGCCAGCAGTGAAAGGTCAGGGTTCGGTCAGCCCCAGCATTTT
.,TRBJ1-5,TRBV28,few,CASRRQANQPQHF,TGTGCCAGCAGACGACAGGCGAATCAGCCCCAGCATTTT
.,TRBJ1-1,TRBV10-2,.,CASNDVQTNTEAFF,TGCGCCAGCAACGACGTACAAACGAACACTGAAGCTTTCTTT
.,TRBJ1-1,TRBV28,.,CASSLGTPENTEAFF,TGTGCCAGCAGTTTGGGGACACCAGAGAACACTGAAGCTTTCTTT
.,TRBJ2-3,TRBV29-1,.,CSVGLVPGGSADTQYF,TGCAGCGTTGGTCTCGTACCCGGGGGCTCAGCGGATACGCAGTATTTT
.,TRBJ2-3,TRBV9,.,CASSVAPDRTDTQYF,TGTGCCAGCAGCGTAGCTCCAGATCGGACAGATACGCAGTATTTT
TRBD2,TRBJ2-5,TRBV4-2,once,CASSQGLTSGGTQETQYF,TGTGCCAGCAGCCAAGGATTAACTAGCGGGGGGACCCAAGAGACCCAGTACTTC
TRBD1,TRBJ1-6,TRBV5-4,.,CASSQGTGDSPLHF,TGTGCCAGCAGCCAAGGGACAGGGGATTCACCCCTCCACTTT
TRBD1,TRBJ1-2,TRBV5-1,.,CASSLEGAGYGYTF,TGCGCCAGCAGCTTGGAGGGGGCGGGCTATGGCTACACCTTC
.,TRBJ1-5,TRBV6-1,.,CASSDWQPNQPQHF,TGTGCCAGCAGTGATTGGCAGCCGAATCAGCCCCAGCATTTT
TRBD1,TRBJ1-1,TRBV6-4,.,CASRAAGQGTEAFF,TGTGCCAGCAGGGCAGCCGGACAGGGCACTGAAGCTTTCTTT
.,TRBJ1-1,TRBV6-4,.,CASSGSGSSEVLPEAFF,TGTGCCAGCAGCGGATCGGGATCTTCCGAAGTACTTCCTGAAGCTTTCTTT
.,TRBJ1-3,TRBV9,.,CASSVVGVGSSGNTIYF,TGTGCCAGCAGCGTAGTAGGAGTGGGTTCCTCTGGAAACACCATATATTTT
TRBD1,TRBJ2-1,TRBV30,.,CACRTGGNEQFF,TGTGCCTGCCGGACAGGGGGCAATGAGCAGTTCTTC
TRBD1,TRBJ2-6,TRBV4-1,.,CASSPGQGSSGANVLTF,TGCGCCAGCAGCCCGGGACAGGGAAGCTCTGGGGCCAACGTCCTGACTTTC
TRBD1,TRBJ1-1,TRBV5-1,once,CASSLEPGQEDPEAFF,TGCGCCAGCAGCTTGGAACCGGGACAGGAGGATCCTGAAGCTTTCTTT
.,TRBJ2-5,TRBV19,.,CASSTDSGKTGSGTQYF,TGTGCCAGTAGTACAGACTCCGGGAAAACAGGAAGTGGGACCCAGTACTTC
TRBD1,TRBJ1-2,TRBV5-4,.,CASSSPGTGGLYTF,TGTGCCAGCAGCTCCCCGGGGACAGGCGGCCTCTACACCTTC